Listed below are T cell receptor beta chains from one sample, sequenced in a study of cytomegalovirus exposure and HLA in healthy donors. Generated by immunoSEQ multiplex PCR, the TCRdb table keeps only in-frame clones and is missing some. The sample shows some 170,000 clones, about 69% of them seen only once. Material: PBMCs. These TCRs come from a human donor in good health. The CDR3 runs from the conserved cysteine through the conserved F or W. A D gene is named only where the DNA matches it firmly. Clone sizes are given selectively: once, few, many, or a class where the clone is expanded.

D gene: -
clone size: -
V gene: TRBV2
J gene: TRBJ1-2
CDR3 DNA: TGTGCCAGCAGTCTAGAAAACTATGGCTACACCTTC
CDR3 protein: CASSLENYGYTF

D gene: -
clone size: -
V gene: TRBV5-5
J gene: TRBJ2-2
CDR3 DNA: TGTGCCAGCAGAATTTCTCCGGGACATTATGTTGACGGGGAGCTGTTTTTT
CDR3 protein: CASRISPGHYVDGELFF

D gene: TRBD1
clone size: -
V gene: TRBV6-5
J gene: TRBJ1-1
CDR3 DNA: TGTGCCAGCACGGGACAGCCGAACACTGAAGCTTTCTTT
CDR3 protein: CASTGQPNTEAFF

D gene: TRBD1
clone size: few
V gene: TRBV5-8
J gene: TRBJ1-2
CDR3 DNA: TGTGCCAGCAGCTTGAGGGGACAGGGGCCTGGTGGCTACACCTTC
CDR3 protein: CASSLRGQGPGGYTF

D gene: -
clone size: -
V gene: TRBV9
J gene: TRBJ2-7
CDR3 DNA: TGTGCCAGCAGCCAGAGGGGTGTTTTGGGGACAAACGAGCAGTACTTC
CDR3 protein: CASSQRGVLGTNEQYF

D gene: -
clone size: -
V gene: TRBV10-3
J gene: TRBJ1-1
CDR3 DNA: TGTGCCATCAGATCGGGACTTGACACGAACACTGAAGCTTTCTTT
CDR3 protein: CAIRSGLDTNTEAFF

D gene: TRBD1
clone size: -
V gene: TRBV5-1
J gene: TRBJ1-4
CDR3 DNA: TGCGCCAGCAGCCTCCTGGGACAGTCTAATGAAAAACTGTTTTTT
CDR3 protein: CASSLLGQSNEKLFF

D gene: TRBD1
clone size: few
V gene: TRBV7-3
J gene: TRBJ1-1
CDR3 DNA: TGTGCCAGCAGCCCCGACAGGGGCGTAGCTTTCTTT
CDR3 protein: CASSPDRGVAFF

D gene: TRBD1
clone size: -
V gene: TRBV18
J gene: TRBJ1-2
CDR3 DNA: TGTGCCAGTAGTACAGGGGGAGCTAACTATGGCTACACCTTC
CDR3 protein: CASSTGGANYGYTF

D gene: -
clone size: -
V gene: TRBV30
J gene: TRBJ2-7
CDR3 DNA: TGTGCCTGGAGTGTTCGGCAGAGGCTCTCCTACGAGCAGTACTTC
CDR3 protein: CAWSVRQRLSYEQYF

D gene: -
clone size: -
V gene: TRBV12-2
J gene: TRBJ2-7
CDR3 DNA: TGTGCAAGTCGCTTAGCTCCGGGTTACGAGCAGTACTTC
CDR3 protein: CASRLAPGYEQYF

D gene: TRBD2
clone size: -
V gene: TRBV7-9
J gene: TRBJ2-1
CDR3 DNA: TGTGCCAGCACCCCTATCTGGGCGGGGGGGGCAGGGAATGAGCAGTTCTTC
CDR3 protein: CASTPIWAGGAGNEQFF

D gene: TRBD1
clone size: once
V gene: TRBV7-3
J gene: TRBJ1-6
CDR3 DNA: TGTGCCAGCAGCTTAATGGGACAGGGGAATAATTCACCCCTCCACTTT
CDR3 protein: CASSLMGQGNNSPLHF

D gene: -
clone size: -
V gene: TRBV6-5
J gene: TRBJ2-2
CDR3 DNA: TGTGCCAGCAGTTACTCGGTGGGGCAGACCGGGGAGCTGTTTTTT
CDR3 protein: CASSYSVGQTGELFF

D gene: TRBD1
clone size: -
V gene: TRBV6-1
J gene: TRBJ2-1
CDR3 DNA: TGTGCCAGCAGTGAATTGGGACAGAGTGCCAATGAGCAGTTCTTC
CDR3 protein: CASSELGQSANEQFF

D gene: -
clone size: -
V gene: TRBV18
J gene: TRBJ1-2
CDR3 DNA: TGTGCCAGCTCATCATTACAGGGAGACTATGGCTACACCTTC
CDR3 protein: CASSSLQGDYGYTF

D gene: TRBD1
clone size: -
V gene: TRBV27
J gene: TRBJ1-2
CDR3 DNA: TGTGCCAGCAGTTTAAGGACAGGGGGAAACTACTATGGCTACACCTTC
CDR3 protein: CASSLRTGGNYYGYTF

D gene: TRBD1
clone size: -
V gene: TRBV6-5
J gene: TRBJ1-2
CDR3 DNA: TGTGCCAGCAGCCAACGGCCAGGGGGCAGAGGCTACACCTTC
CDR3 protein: CASSQRPGGRGYTF

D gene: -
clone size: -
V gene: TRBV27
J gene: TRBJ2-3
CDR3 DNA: TGTGCCAGCAGTAGCTTCGCCAGGGATGGAGATACGCAGTATTTT
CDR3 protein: CASSSFARDGDTQYF

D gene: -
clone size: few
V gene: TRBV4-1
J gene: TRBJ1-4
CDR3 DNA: TGCGCCAGCAGCCAAGAAGGAGGGGTTGGTGAAAAACTGTTTTTT
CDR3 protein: CASSQEGGVGEKLFF

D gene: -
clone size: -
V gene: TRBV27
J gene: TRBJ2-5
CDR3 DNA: TGTGCCAGCAGTTTGGGCTTGGGGGGTGGGCAAGAGACCCAGTACTTC
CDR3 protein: CASSLGLGGGQETQYF

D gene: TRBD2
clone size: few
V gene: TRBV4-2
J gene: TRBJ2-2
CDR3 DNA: TGTGCCAGCAGCCAAGTCGGGACTACAAACACCGGGGAGCTGTTTTTT
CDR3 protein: CASSQVGTTNTGELFF

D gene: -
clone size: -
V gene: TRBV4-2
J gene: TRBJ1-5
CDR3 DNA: TGTGCCAGCAGCCAAGAGAAGGGGGTGCGTCAGCCCCAGCATTTT
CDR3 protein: CASSQEKGVRQPQHF

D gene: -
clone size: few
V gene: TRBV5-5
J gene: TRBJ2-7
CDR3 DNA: TGTGCCAGCAGCTTGGGTCTGTCAGGAGGGGCGCATTGGCCTACCTACGAGCAGTACTTC
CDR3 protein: CASSLGLSGGAHWPTYEQYF

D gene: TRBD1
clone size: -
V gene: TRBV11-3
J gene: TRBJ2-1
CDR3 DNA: TGTGCCAGCAGCCCGCGGACAGGGCCCTCCTCCTACAATGAGCAGTTCTTC
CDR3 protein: CASSPRTGPSSYNEQFF

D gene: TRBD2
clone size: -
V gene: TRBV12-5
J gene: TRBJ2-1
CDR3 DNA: TGTGCTAGTGGTTTGCCTAGCGGGGATAACAATGAGCAGTTCTTC
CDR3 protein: CASGLPSGDNNEQFF

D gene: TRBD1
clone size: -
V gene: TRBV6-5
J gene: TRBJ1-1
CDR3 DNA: TGTGCCAGCACCCCCGGGACAGGGACTGAAGCTTTCTTT
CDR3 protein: CASTPGTGTEAFF

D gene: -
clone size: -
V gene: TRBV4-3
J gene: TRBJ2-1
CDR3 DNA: TGCGCCAGCAGCCAAGTCTCACAGGTTTTCGATGAGCAGTTCTTC
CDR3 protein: CASSQVSQVFDEQFF

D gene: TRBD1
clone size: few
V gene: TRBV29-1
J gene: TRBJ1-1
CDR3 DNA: TGCAGCGTTGAACAGCCAGGGGGAAGAATGGCTTTCTTT
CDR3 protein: CSVEQPGGRMAFF

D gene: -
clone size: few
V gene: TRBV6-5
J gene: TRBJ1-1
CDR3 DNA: TGTGCCAGCAGTTACGGGGCCCCAAGGAACACTGAAGCTTTCTTT
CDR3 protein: CASSYGAPRNTEAFF

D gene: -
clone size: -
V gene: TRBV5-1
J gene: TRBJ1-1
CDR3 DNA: TGCGCCAGCAGCTTGGCGGGGGGGCCTGACACTGAAGCTTTCTTT
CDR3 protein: CASSLAGGPDTEAFF

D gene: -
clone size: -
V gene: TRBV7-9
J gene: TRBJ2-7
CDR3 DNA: TGTGCCAGCAGCCCTGGGGCATCCTACGAGCAGTACTTC
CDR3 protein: CASSPGASYEQYF

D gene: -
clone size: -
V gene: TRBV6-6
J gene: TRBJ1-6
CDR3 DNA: TGTGCCAGCAGTTACGGACAGTCCTCCTATAATTCACCCCTCCACTTT
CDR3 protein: CASSYGQSSYNSPLHF

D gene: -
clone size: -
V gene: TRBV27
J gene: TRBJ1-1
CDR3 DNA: TGTGCCAGCAGAAGGGGGGGACAAAACACTGAAGCTTTCTTT
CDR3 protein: CASRRGGQNTEAFF

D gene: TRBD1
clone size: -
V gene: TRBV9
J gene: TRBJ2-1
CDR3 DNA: TGTGCCAGCAGCGTAAGTCTGGACAGGGCTGGTGAGCAGTTCTTC
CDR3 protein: CASSVSLDRAGEQFF

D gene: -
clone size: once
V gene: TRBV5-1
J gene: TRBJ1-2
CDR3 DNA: TGCGCCAGCAGCTTGGAGGGAGGCAGTTATGGCTACACCTTC
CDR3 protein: CASSLEGGSYGYTF

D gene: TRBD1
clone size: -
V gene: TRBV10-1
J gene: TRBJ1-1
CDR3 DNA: TGCGCCAGCAGATCCCAACAGGGGTCCAACACTGAAGCTTTCTTT
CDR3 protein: CASRSQQGSNTEAFF